The clone carrying this T cell receptor (beta chain) has at least ten counts. TCRdb reprocessed the 5' RACE reads via MiXCR and lists one record per CDR3 protein. The table records under 300,000 distinct CDR3 sequences, 10% of them present only once. This entry is derived from a study of CD8 T cells in ankylosing spondylitis. This CDR3 contains 15 residues. V gave up 3 bases and J gave up 4 bases, with 15 bases separating them. Germline-derived CDR1 and CDR2 are DFQATT and SNEGSKA (reference sequence). This sequence originates from a male donor with ankylosing spondylitis or in good health (not recorded which). The sample consisted of blood, either unsorted or a sorted T cell fraction (not recorded which). The chain links TRBV20-1 to TRBJ2-2; possible D gene TRBD1, 5 bases. The CDR3 region is CSASDSERSTGELFF. The CDR3 DNA is TGCAGTGCTAGTGACAGTGAAAGGAGCACCGGGGAGCTGTTTTTT.